The clone carrying this TCR beta chain was seen repeatedly, ten times or more. Its specificity is not known. TCRdb passed the reads through MiXCR, listing each CDR3 protein once. The sample lists about 250,000 distinct CDR3 sequences, 15% to 20% seen once, with about half in the top ten. Germline V lookup: CDR1 SEHNR, CDR2 FQNEAQ (reference sequence). With V trimmed by 5 bases and J by 2 bases, 9 bases remained unmatched. The CDR3 is 17 amino acids. The data were obtained in a study of T cell repertoires in cytomegalovirus infection. Study-level background: It was the public TCR beta signatures that indicated both CMV infection and matching HLA type. General study results and limits: There were carriers of CMV plus the relevant HLA, and cumulative public TCR beta family frequency identified them. The ex vivo response was dominated by HLA-C-restricted CMV-specific TCR beta clonotypes.

The rearrangement uses TRBV7-9 and TRBJ2-5; 12 nucleotides line up with TRBD2. This TCR was sampled from a human donor in good health (CMV status not recorded). Some clones in this sample may be carry-over from other donors' samples. The sequencing input was CD8+ T cells from PBMCs. The DNA of the CDR3 is TGTGCCAGCAGCCTCCGGACTAGCGGGGTCCTTCAAGAGACCCAGTACTTC. This translates into CASSLRTSGVLQETQYF.